A selection of T cell receptor beta chains follows, all from one sample in a study of cytomegalovirus exposure and HLA in healthy donors. This table comes from immunoSEQ multiplex PCR, and its TCRdb copy is limited to in-frame clones, with some not included. The sample includes roughly 130,000 clones, 74% of them seen just once. The source material was PBMCs. These receptors came from a young man in good health and CMV-seropositive. Both conserved end residues are part of each CDR3. A D gene is named only where the DNA matches it firmly. A row's size may be missing; if present it is once, few, many or a size class.

TRBJ2-2 - TRBV7-2 few 15 TGTGCCAGCAGCTTCAACCCGGGATACACCGGGGAGCTGTTTTTT CASSFNPGYTGELFF
TRBJ2-1 - TRBV27 - 12 TGTGCCAGCAGTCCACAGGGCGTTGAGCAGTTCTTC CASSPQGVEQFF
TRBJ1-3 TRBD1 TRBV6-1 - 16 TGTGCCAGCAGTGGTTGGGGCCGGGACAGGGGAAACACCATATATTTT CASSGWGRDRGNTIYF
TRBJ2-1 TRBD2 TRBV7-9 - 14 TGTGCCAGCAGCCCCGGACTAGCCTACAATGAGCAGTTCTTC CASSPGLAYNEQFF
TRBJ2-7 - TRBV7-9 - 13 TGTGCCAGCAGCTTTAAGGGAGACTACGAGCAGTACTTC CASSFKGDYEQYF
TRBJ2-7 - TRBV5-1 - 15 TGCGCCAGCAGCTTGATGTTGAGAGGGGACTACGAGCAGTACTTC CASSLMLRGDYEQYF
TRBJ2-2 - TRBV7-9 - 16 TGTGCCAGCACCAACCAGAGGACAGCAAACACCGGGGAGCTGTTTTTT CASTNQRTANTGELFF
TRBJ1-3 - TRBV4-2 few 17 TGTGCCAGCAGCCAAGGGGGAGGGCTTCTCTCTGGAAACACCATATATTTT CASSQGGGLLSGNTIYF
TRBJ1-1 - TRBV19 - 14 TGTGCCAGTAGTATACAGGGCGGGGGTACTGAAGCTTTCTTT CASSIQGGGTEAFF
TRBJ2-5 - TRBV6-5 once 15 TGTGCCAGCAGTTACCAGATCAAGTACCAAGAGACCCAGTACTTC CASSYQIKYQETQYF
TRBJ2-5 TRBD2 TRBV11-3 - 16 TGTGCCAGCAGCTTAGGGAAACTAGCGGACAAAGAGACCCAGTACTTC CASSLGKLADKETQYF
TRBJ1-6 - TRBV19 few 14 TGTGCCAGTAGGCCCGGGATTTATAATTCACCCCTCCACTTT CASRPGIYNSPLHF
TRBJ2-3 TRBD2 TRBV19 - 15 TGTGCCAGTAGTATCCAGCGGGGACCCACAGATACGCAGTATTTT CASSIQRGPTDTQYF
TRBJ2-1 TRBD2 TRBV5-1 - 15 TGCGCCAGCAGCTCGACTAGCGGGAAAGTGAATGAGCAGTTCTTC CASSSTSGKVNEQFF
TRBJ1-1 - TRBV2 - 13 TGTGCCAGCAGTGAATATCTGAACACTGAAGCTTTCTTT CASSEYLNTEAFF
TRBJ1-5 - TRBV2 - 13 TGTGCCAGCAGTGGCGGAGCAAATCAGCCCCAGCATTTT CASSGGANQPQHF
TRBJ2-3 - TRBV29-1 few 12 TGCAGCGTTCAAGTCTTCACAGATACGCAGTATTTT CSVQVFTDTQYF
TRBJ2-3 - TRBV7-9 once 12 TGTTCCAGCAGCCCAGGCACAGATACGCAGTATTTT CSSSPGTDTQYF
TRBJ2-2 - TRBV27 - 15 TGTGCCAGCCATATGGGGCTACAAAACAGCGGGGAGCTGTTTTTT CASHMGLQNSGELFF
TRBJ1-3 - TRBV7-8 - 19 TGTGCCAGCAGCTTAGCGCGTCCGGGGGGACCCTTCTCTGGAAACACCATATATTTT CASSLARPGGPFSGNTIYF
TRBJ2-7 TRBD2 TRBV7-8 - 15 TGTGCCAGCAGCCCGGGACTAGCAAGCTCCTACGAGCAGTACTTC CASSPGLASSYEQYF
TRBJ1-5 TRBD1 TRBV5-1 few 15 TGCGCCAGCAGCTTGTCGGGACAGACGTATCAGCCCCAGCATTTT CASSLSGQTYQPQHF
TRBJ2-2 - TRBV28 few 14 TGTGCCAGCGAGACACGATTGAACACCGGGGAGCTGTTTTTT CASETRLNTGELFF
TRBJ2-1 - TRBV9 - 15 TGTGCCAGCAGCCCCCATCTCAGTTCCTCCAGTGAGCAGTTCTTC CASSPHLSSSSEQFF
TRBJ2-1 TRBD1 TRBV7-9 - 13 TGTGCCAGCAGCGGGACAGAGTACAATGAGCAGTTCTTC CASSGTEYNEQFF
TRBJ1-6 - TRBV28 - 14 TGTGCCAGCAAGGGAGAGTCTTTTAATTCACCCCTCCACTTT CASKGESFNSPLHF
TRBJ2-3 TRBD2 TRBV7-9 - 17 TGTGCCAGCAGCTTTGGACTAGCGGCTTCTAGCACAGATACGCAGTATTTT CASSFGLAASSTDTQYF
TRBJ2-7 TRBD2 TRBV7-8 few 14 TGTGCCAGCAGCCACCGGGACTATTCCTACGAGCAGTACTTC CASSHRDYSYEQYF
TRBJ2-7 TRBD2 TRBV7-8 - 15 TGTGCCAGCAGGGAGGGACTAGCGGACTCCTACGAGCAGTACTTC CASREGLADSYEQYF